This T cell receptor (beta chain) was recorded in a study of blood T cell repertoires in COVID-19. Background on the study: Samples taken during acute and convalescent COVID-19 were collected in the United States, Italy and Spain. Nucleic acid was either cDNA or gDNA, and it came from T cells, B-cell-depleted T cells, or PBMCs.

Original analysis: Nucleated cell number was recorded as an estimate derived from reference gene primer amplification. Clones were read by immunoSEQ multiplex PCR, and TCRdb kept only the in-frame ones, dropping some. V and J calls and clone size are as listed in that table; D and trimming were resolved from the DNA. This sample has approximately 100,000 clones; roughly 80% occur once, and the top ten carry approximately 12%. With 8 bases removed from V and 1 base from J, the gap between germline ends came to 14 bases. CDR3 length: 14 residues. The germline V gene encodes CDR1 SGHTA and CDR2 FQGNSA. The J gene is TRBJ1-1, the V gene TRBV7-2; a possible D gene is TRBD1 (5 bases). The sample was peripheral blood. The clonotype comes from a human donor in a cohort sampled during active COVID-19. The CDR3 spells CASLGAHGNTEAFF. The CDR3 DNA sequence: TGTGCCAGCCTAGGGGCCCATGGGAACACTGAAGCTTTCTTT.